Sequencing of this T cell receptor (beta chain) was carried out in a study of CD8+CD57+ T cells in acquired aplastic anemia. Across the study: The study obtained an average of 3.2 ug of DNA from sorted CD4+ and CD8+ cells. Mean read depth for CD4+ cells from healthy donors was around 11 million. Whole-study findings and limits: The number of CD8+ CDR3 sequences shared by patients and controls was twenty-nine. A significant difference in CD8+ Simpson's diversity between patients and controls was not found.

V was trimmed by 4 bases and J by 5 bases, leaving 8 bases between them. The CDR3 has 12 residues. The germline V gene encodes CDR1 SGHTA and CDR2 FQGNSA. CDR3 and TCR beta VDJ profiling relied on genomic DNA as the template. TCRdb itself ran the reads through MiXCR, one entry per CDR3 protein. The sample lists fewer than 200,000 distinct CDR3 sequences, approximately 60% occurring once. Remarks on this clonotype: Its target is unknown.

The rearrangement uses TRBV7-2 and TRBJ1-2; unclear D gene. The receptor was isolated from a human donor in good health. The sample was sorted CD4+, CD8+, or CD8+CD57+ T cells (not recorded which) from PBMCs. The CDR3 bases are TGTGCCAGCAGCTCCGAGGGTTATGGCTACACCTTC. As protein: CASSSEGYGYTF.